The 26 T cell receptor beta chains below were found in one sample sequenced in a study of OX40 agonist ivuxolimab in advanced cancers. The method was immunoSEQ multiplex PCR; TCRdb's version includes in-frame clones alone and lacks a portion of them. The sample comprises more than 50,000 clones, approximately 86% of which are singletons, and 2% to 2.5% rests with the top ten. The sample was CD4+ or CD8+ T cells sorted from blood, taken in a trial of the OX40 agonist ivuxolimab. The receptors were sampled from an adult with an advanced solid tumor such as melanoma, head and neck, liver or kidney cancer.

In its sample, this clone was seen a few times. The chain has TRBV6-5 and TRBJ2-1; D is undetermined. The germline V gene encodes CDR1 MNHEY and CDR2 SVGAGI. V dropped 4 bases and J dropped 0 bases, with 10 bases sitting between them. The CDR3 totals 15 residues. The CDR3: CASSLAAASYNEQFF. The CDR3 nucleotides are TGTGCCAGCAGTTTAGCAGCCGCCTCCTACAATGAGCAGTTCTTC.

The chain couples TRBV5-4 to TRBJ1-2, with 7 bases aligning to TRBD1. Germline V gene data show CDR1 as SGHNT and CDR2 as YYREEE (reference sequence). V was pared by 3 bases and J by 4 bases, with 3 bases of the junction left unmatched. The CDR3 contains 13 residues. The DNA of the CDR3 is TGTGCCAGCAGCTCGACAGGGTTCTATGGCTACACCTTC. Amino acid sequence: CASSSTGFYGYTF. The full variable domain, completed using reference TRBV5-4 and TRBJ1-2, is ETGVTQSPTHLIKTRGQQVTLRCSSQSGHNTVSWYQQALGQGPQFIFQYYREEENGRGNFPPRFSGLQFPNYSSELNVNALELDDSALYLCASSSTGFYGYTFGSGTRLTVV.

This chain connects TRBV2 to TRBJ1-4; D remains ambiguous. Germline CDR1 is SNHLY and CDR2 is FYNNEI. V lost 5 bases and J lost 0, with 10 bases in between. This CDR3 region has 15 residues. The CDR3 loop reads CASSPDGPTNEKLFF. In DNA form, the CDR3 reads TGTGCCAGCAGTCCGGACGGACCAACTAATGAAAAACTGTTTTTT.

The rearrangement joins TRBV4-3 to TRBJ1-1, with D possibly matching TRBD1 (5 bases). Trimming cost V 0 bases and J 13 bases, with 18 bases left between them. The CDR3 is 14 amino acids. The germline gives CDR1 LGHNA, CDR2 YSLEER. The CDR3 nucleotides read TGCGCCAGCAGCCAAGATTGGGGGGGTTCGGCCGGTTTCTTT. Its translation is CASSQDWGGSAGFF.

The chain combines TRBV11-3 with TRBJ2-7; 9 nucleotides match TRBD1. Losses at the gene ends were 3 bases for V and 5 bases for J; bases not matched to a gene: 5. The V gene's germline CDR1 is SGHNT and CDR2 YENEEA. This CDR3 region has 14 residues. CDR3 nucleotide sequence: TGTGCCAGCAGCTTCGGGACAGGGTCGGACGAGCAGTACTTC. Protein sequence: CASSFGTGSDEQYF.

V gene TRBV28 combines with J gene TRBJ2-1; TRBD1 matches 7 bases. Germline CDR1 MDHEN, CDR2 SYDVKM. The V segment lost 4 bases and the J segment 3 bases; nucleotides outside the gene matches: 9. The CDR3 extends over 16 amino acids. CDR3 protein: CASSSPTGAGYNEQFF. The DNA for the CDR3 is TGTGCCAGCAGTTCCCCCACAGGGGCAGGCTACAATGAGCAGTTCTTC.

About this clone: The same CDR3 is also encoded by other DNA sequences in this sample. The chain links TRBV5-8 to TRBJ2-3; 7 positions agree with TRBD1. Per the germline V gene, CDR1 is SGHTS and CDR2 is YDEGEE. This CDR3 spans 14 amino acids. Trimming removed 3 bases from V and 2 bases from J; junction bases left unmatched: 3. The CDR3 loop is CASSYGQDTDTQYF. As DNA, the CDR3 is TGTGCCAGCAGCTACGGACAGGACACAGATACGCAGTATTTT.

The chain links TRBV7-3 to TRBJ2-5; D not certain. Germline V gene sequence: CDR1 SGHTA, CDR2 FQGTGA. The CDR3 has 13 amino acids. Trimming shortened V by 6 bases and J by 2 bases, and 10 bases separated the two germline ends. In DNA form, the CDR3 reads TGTGCCAGCAGTCCTAGGCGGCAAGAGACCCAGTACTTC. Translated, it gives CASSPRRQETQYF.

The chain carries TRBV2 and TRBJ2-1, with 7 bases fitting TRBD2. There are 14 residues in the CDR3. The V and J ends lost 5 bases and 1 base, in that order; junction bases with no gene match: 2. Germline lookup yields CDR1 SNHLY and CDR2 FYNNEI. The CDR3 is CASSQRGSYNEQFF. In DNA, the CDR3 is TGTGCCAGCAGTCAGCGGGGTTCCTACAATGAGCAGTTCTTC.

The chain uses TRBV11-2 and TRBJ2-6; possibly TRBD1 for D (6 bases). Germline lookup yields CDR1 SGHAT and CDR2 FQNNGV. The CDR3 extends over 18 amino acids. The ends were cut back, 8 bases at V and 0 bases at J, with 20 bases in the middle. CDR3 sequence: CASPKGRGHNSGANVLTF. The CDR3 nucleotides read TGTGCCAGCCCCAAGGGCAGGGGCCACAACTCTGGGGCCAACGTCCTGACTTTC.

The rearrangement joins TRBV9 to TRBJ1-5, with 7 bases fitting TRBD1. The CDR3 has 16 amino acids. J lost 5 bases, V lost 0 bases, and 8 bases had no gene match. CDR1 and CDR2 from the germline V gene are SGDLS and YYNGEE. Here the CDR3 DNA reads TGTGCCAGCAGCGTAGATGTTCAGGGGGTCCATCAGCCCCAGCATTTT. Translating gives CASSVDVQGVHQPQHF.

In its sample, this clone ranks as medium-sized (0.01 to 0.1%). The genes are TRBV10-3 and TRBJ1-2; D is unresolved. The CDR3 spans 14 residues. The V gene lost 2 bases and the J gene lost 4 bases, with 11 bases spanning the gap. Looked up from germline, CDR1 is ENHRY and CDR2 is SYGVKD. The CDR3 loop is CAISEPKAPYGYTF. The CDR3 DNA reads as TGTGCCATCAGTGAGCCGAAGGCCCCCTATGGCTACACCTTC.

The chain uses TRBV11-1 and TRBJ1-2, with D possibly TRBD1 on 5 matching bases. Deletions cut 2 bases from V and 3 bases from J, with 16 bases between. The CDR3 length is 16 residues. In germline, CDR1 is SGHAT, CDR2 FQDESV (reference sequence). CDR3 bases: TGTGCCAGCAGCTTAAGTCCCGGGACGGTGGACTATGGCTACACCTTC. This sequence encodes CASSLSPGTVDYGYTF.

This chain links TRBV10-3 with TRBJ2-1; possibly TRBD1 for D (6 bases). The germline CDR1 and CDR2 sequences are ENHRY and SYGVKD. Trimming pared 2 bases from V and 0 bases from J, leaving 8 bases between. CDR3 length: 15 amino acids. Here the CDR3 reads CAISEQGNSYNEQFF. In nucleotides, the CDR3 is TGTGCCATCAGTGAGCAGGGGAACTCCTACAATGAGCAGTTCTTC.

The chain is built from TRBV5-1 and TRBJ1-2; a possible D gene is TRBD1 (5 bases). Germline CDR1 is SGHRS and CDR2 is YFSETQ. The CDR3 has 18 amino acids. V was shortened by 7 bases and J by 0 bases, with 25 bases between the two germline ends. The CDR3 region is CASSIGGTAGITNYGYTF. CDR3 DNA sequence: TGCGCCAGCTCTATTGGGGGGACGGCAGGGATAACTAACTATGGCTACACCTTC.

The CDR3 sequence is CASSTRDTTDTQYF. CDR3 DNA sequence: TGTGCCAGCAGTACCCGGGACACCACAGATACGCAGTATTTT. The rearrangement links TRBV6-5 to TRBJ2-3, with a weak D call TRBD1 (6 bases). Trimming cost V 5 bases and J 2 bases, with 11 bases left between them. Germline V gene lookup returns CDR1 MNHEY and CDR2 SVGAGI. The CDR3 extends over 14 amino acids.

The chain uses TRBV18 and TRBJ2-7, with 10 bases aligning to TRBD2. Germline V gene lookup returns CDR1 KGHSH and CDR2 LQKENI. The junction had 5 bases not matched to a gene; V was cut back by 1 base and J by 2 bases. The CDR3 covers 16 residues. CDR3 sequence: CASSPLAAGGPYEQYF. In DNA form, the CDR3 reads TGTGCCAGCTCACCACTTGCAGCGGGAGGGCCCTACGAGCAGTACTTC. The complete variable domain, with remaining parts taken from reference TRBV18 and TRBJ2-7, reads NAGVMQNPRHLVRRRGQEARLRCSPMKGHSHVYWYRQLPEEGLKFMVYLQKENIIDESGMPKERFSAEFPKEGPSILRIQQVVRGDSAAYFCASSPLAAGGPYEQYFGPGTRLTVT.

This chain connects TRBV14 to TRBJ1-1; TRBD1 matches 8 bases. Germline CDR1 SGHDN, CDR2 FVKESK. The CDR3 runs to 16 residues. With V trimmed by 0 bases and J by 6 bases, 9 bases remained unmatched. DNA for the CDR3: TGTGCCAGCAGCCAAGATCTCAGGGGGCGTGGTGCTGAAGCTTTCTTT. It encodes CASSQDLRGRGAEAFF.

The genes are TRBV19 and TRBJ2-4, with TRBD1 matching over 8 bases. There are 14 residues in the CDR3. The ends lost 6 bases at V and 7 bases at J; junction bases unmatched: 8. Looked up from germline, CDR1 is LNHDA and CDR2 is SQIVND (reference sequence). CDR3 sequence: CASRTQGQGNIQYF. The CDR3 DNA is TGTGCCAGTAGGACCCAAGGACAGGGTAACATTCAGTACTTC.

V and J are TRBV28 and TRBJ1-6; possible D gene TRBD1, 5 bases. Trimming stripped 7 bases from V and 10 bases from J, with 20 bases between. The length of the CDR3 is 15 residues. Germline lookup yields CDR1 MDHEN and CDR2 SYDVKM. The CDR3 loop is CASTLIRGVLSPLHF. The CDR3 coding sequence is TGTGCCAGCACCCTTATTAGGGGAGTCCTGTCACCCCTCCACTTT. Full variable domain (outside the CDR3, taken from reference TRBV28 and TRBJ1-6): DVKVTQSSRYLVKRTGEKVFLECVQDMDHENMFWYRQDPGLGLRLIYFSYDVKMKEKGDIPEGYSVSREKKERFSLILESASTNQTSMYLCASTLIRGVLSPLHFGNGTRLTVT.

V and J are TRBV7-9 and TRBJ2-5; 9 nucleotides match TRBD1. Germline V CDR1 and CDR2: SEHNR, FQNEAQ (reference sequence). Trimming cost V 0 bases and J 5 bases; bases outside gene matches: 4. The CDR3 runs to 15 residues. DNA for the CDR3: TGTGCCAGCAGCTTAGCTACAGGGGGCCATGAGACCCAGTACTTC. Its translation is CASSLATGGHETQYF. Full variable domain (rest looked up from reference TRBV7-9 and TRBJ2-5): DTGVSQNPRHKITKRGQNVTFRCDPISEHNRLYWYRQTLGQGPEFLTYFQNEAQLEKSRLLSDRFSAERPKGSFSTLEIQRTEQGDSAMYLCASSLATGGHETQYFGPGTRLLVL.

The chain joins TRBV5-1 to TRBJ1-1; the match to TRBD1 covers 7 bases. CDR3 length equals 13 residues. Germline V gene lookup returns CDR1 SGHRS and CDR2 YFSETQ. Trimming at V came to 7 bases and at J to 4 bases, leaving 7 bases not matched to a gene. The CDR3 loop reads CASLGQGGTEAFF. CDR3 coding DNA: TGCGCCAGCCTGGGGCAGGGGGGCACTGAAGCTTTCTTT.

The chain employs TRBV7-2 and TRBJ2-1; no definite D call. The CDR3 consists of 17 residues. The V and J ends lost 4 bases and 0 bases respectively, with 16 bases between them. Germline V CDR1 and CDR2: SGHTA, FQGNSA. This CDR3 reads CASSSRRVVASYNEQFF. As DNA, the CDR3 is TGTGCCAGCAGCTCTCGACGCGTGGTTGCCTCCTACAATGAGCAGTTCTTC.

The chain is built from TRBV18 and TRBJ2-5, with 7 bases that match TRBD1. The J call is doubtful: the DNA matches TRBJ2-7 better. Germline CDR1 KGHSH, CDR2 LQKENI. This CDR3 is 15 amino acids long. The CDR3 loop is CASSPPWTGLSEQYF. CDR3 coding DNA: TGTGCCAGCTCACCACCGTGGACAGGACTTTCCGAGCAGTACTTC.

The V call is TRBV5-4, the J call TRBJ2-6; 7 bases are shared with TRBD1. The CDR3 sequence is 16 residues long. Germline-derived CDR1 and CDR2 are SGHNT and YYREEE (reference sequence). V lost 3 bases to trimming and J lost 2 bases; unmatched junction nucleotides: 5. The CDR3 here is CASSSGGLTGANVLTF. CDR3 coding DNA: TGTGCCAGCAGCTCAGGGGGTCTCACTGGGGCCAACGTCCTGACTTTC.

In this sample, this clone turned up a few times. The V and J genes are TRBV19 and TRBJ1-2; the D gene is possibly TRBD1 (5 bases). Germline CDR1 LNHDA, CDR2 SQIVND (reference sequence). The CDR3 consists of 14 residues. Trimming shortened V by 5 bases and J by 0 bases, and 10 bases separated the two germline ends. Written as DNA, the CDR3 is TGTGCCAGTAGTGTCCAGGGAGCTAACTATGGCTACACCTTC. It is translated as CASSVQGANYGYTF. Drawing the rest from reference TRBV19 and TRBJ1-2, the complete variable domain is DGGITQSPKYLFRKEGQNVTLSCEQNLNHDAMYWYRQDPGQGLRLIYYSQIVNDFQKGDIAEGYSVSREKKESFPLTVTSAQKNPTAFYLCASSVQGANYGYTFGSGTRLTVV.